One and the same sample provided the 20 T cell receptor beta chains below, sequenced in a study of Ad26.COV2.S vaccination and SARS-CoV-2 variants. The treatment here: about 20 received Ad26.COV2.S at low or high dose, single or two shots; about 5 received placebo; per-sample allocation not given. Specimens were obtained on day 63 following the first vaccine or placebo injection. Sequencing used immunoSEQ multiplex PCR; TCRdb keeps in-frame clones, though not all of them. Of about 480,000 clones listed, 70% to 90% are singletons. Sequencing was performed on peripheral blood, taken in a trial of Ad26.COV2.S vaccine versus placebo. Receptors were obtained from a person aged 18-65 years who received the Ad26.COV2.S COVID-19 vaccine or a placebo.

This clone appeared once. The J gene is TRBJ2-1, the V gene TRBV7-9, with a possible D match to TRBD2 (5 bases). V lost 1 base and J lost 4, with 11 bases in between. Germline V gene sequence: CDR1 SEHNR, CDR2 FQNEAQ (reference sequence). The CDR3 sequence is 15 residues long. DNA for the CDR3: TGTGCCAGCAGCTTAGGGCTAGCAGGATACAATGAGCAGTTCTTC. This translates into CASSLGLAGYNEQFF. The full variable domain, completed using reference TRBV7-9 and TRBJ2-1, is DTGVSQNPRHKITKRGQNVTFRCDPISEHNRLYWYRQTLGQGPEFLTYFQNEAQLEKSRLLSDRFSAERPKGSFSTLEIQRTEQGDSAMYLCASSLGLAGYNEQFFGPGTRLTVL.

CDR3 protein: CASSVGGAGSNQPQHF. CDR3 nucleotides: TGTGCCAGCAGCGTAGGGGGCGCTGGAAGCAATCAGCCCCAGCATTTT. The rearrangement joins TRBV7-2 to TRBJ1-5, with 7 bases identical to TRBD1. The CDR3 loop spans 16 amino acids. Germline V gives CDR1 SGHTA, CDR2 FQGNSA. V shed 5 bases and J 1 base; nucleotides not matched to a gene: 8.

V gene TRBV28 combines with J gene TRBJ2-7; no clear D gene. The CDR3 length is 14 residues. CDR1 is MDHEN, CDR2 SYDVKM, per germline. Trimming removed 1 base from V and 2 bases from J, with 9 bases in between. CDR3 amino acids: CASSLLRTPYEQYF. Written as DNA, the CDR3 is TGTGCCAGCAGTTTATTGCGGACCCCCTACGAGCAGTACTTC.

This clone was detected once. The chain links TRBV7-9 to TRBJ2-5; 12 bases align to TRBD2. Germline CDR1 SEHNR, CDR2 FQNEAQ (reference sequence). The CDR3 runs 16 residues. The V segment lost 5 bases and the J segment 4 bases; nucleotides outside the gene matches: 8. CDR3 region: CASSPHPGLAGETQYF. CDR3 bases: TGTGCCAGCAGCCCACATCCGGGACTAGCGGGAGAGACCCAGTACTTC.

This chain connects TRBV2 to TRBJ2-7, with 9 positions matching TRBD2. Germline CDR1 and CDR2: SNHLY and FYNNEI. This CDR3 spans 14 amino acids. V lost 4 bases, J lost 3 bases, and 4 bases stayed unmatched. The CDR3 sequence: CASSGGTSLYEQYF. The CDR3 bases are TGTGCCAGCAGTGGAGGGACTAGCCTCTACGAGCAGTACTTC.

V is TRBV7-8 and J is TRBJ2-7; D remains unclear. Trimming left V 7 bases short and J 5 bases short, with 15 bases between. This CDR3 region has 13 residues. Germline V lookup: CDR1 SGHVS, CDR2 FQNEAQ. CDR3 region: CASTPGRFHEQYF. CDR3 sequence (DNA): TGTGCCAGCACCCCCGGCCGTTTCCACGAGCAGTACTTC.

The rearrangement joins TRBV30 to TRBJ2-3; D is possibly TRBD1 or TRBD2 (6 bases each). V lost 5 bases to trimming and J lost 6 bases, with 12 bases between them. CDR1 and CDR2 from the germline V gene are GTSNPN and SVGIG (reference sequence). CDR3 size: 12 residues. The CDR3 here is CAWGVGGDTQYF. The DNA of the CDR3 is TGTGCCTGGGGGGTAGGGGGGGATACGCAGTATTTT.

The chain couples TRBV6-5 to TRBJ1-4, with D unclear. V lost 2 bases to trimming and J lost 3 bases, with 7 bases between them. The CDR3 sequence is 14 residues long. Germline CDR1 reads MNHEY; CDR2 reads SVGAGI. CDR3 region: CASSYGSANEKLFF. CDR3 nucleotide sequence: TGTGCCAGCAGTTACGGCTCTGCTAATGAAAAACTGTTTTTT.

The chain joins TRBV19 to TRBJ2-1, with D tentatively TRBD2 (6 bases). CDR1 is LNHDA and CDR2 is SQIVND in the germline V gene (reference sequence). The CDR3 is made up of 15 amino acids. V lost 1 base to trimming and J lost 7 bases, with 14 bases between them. This CDR3 is CASSIVRGTPNEQFF. The CDR3 bases are TGTGCCAGTAGTATAGTTCGGGGGACTCCTAATGAGCAGTTCTTC.

This clone came up a few times. The chain joins TRBV30 to TRBJ1-5, with 9 bases identical to TRBD1. Germline assignment: CDR1 GTSNPN and CDR2 SVGIG (reference sequence). V lost 0 bases and J lost 6; bases outside the gene matches: 0. The CDR3 is 13 residues long. The CDR3 bases are TGTGCCTGGAGTGTACAGGGGGCTCAGCCCCAGCATTTT. Translation gives CAWSVQGAQPQHF.

The chain employs TRBV5-1 and TRBJ1-2, with D possibly matching TRBD1 (6 bases). This CDR3 is built from 14 residues. Trimming left V 1 base short and J 7 bases short, with 14 bases between. Germline assignment: CDR1 SGHRS and CDR2 YFSETQ. CDR3 DNA: TGCGCCAGCAGCTTGCGGGGGGCTGTTGCTGGCTACACCTTC. Its translation is CASSLRGAVAGYTF.

CDR3 coding DNA: TGCAGCGTTGTGGGACTAGCGGGAGGTGTAGGAGAGACCCAGTACTTC. Amino acid sequence: CSVVGLAGGVGETQYF. This chain joins TRBV29-1 and TRBJ2-5, with 15 nucleotides matching TRBD2. The CDR3 contains 16 residues. Germline V CDR1 and CDR2: SQVTM, ANQGSEA. V trimming: 4 bases; J trimming: 4 bases; junction bases outside the gene matches: 7.

The gene calls are TRBV28 and TRBJ1-1; D is unresolved. In germline, CDR1 is MDHEN, CDR2 SYDVKM. V was shortened by 10 bases and J by 0 bases, with 12 bases between the two germline ends. This CDR3 region has 13 residues. This chain's CDR3 is CATDSTLNTEAFF. CDR3 nucleotides: TGTGCCACCGACTCGACATTGAACACTGAAGCTTTCTTT. The complete variable domain, with remaining parts taken from reference TRBV28 and TRBJ1-1, reads DVKVTQSSRYLVKRTGEKVFLECVQDMDHENMFWYRQDPGLGLRLIYFSYDVKMKEKGDIPEGYSVSREKKERFSLILESASTNQTSMYLCATDSTLNTEAFFGQGTRLTVV.

V and J are TRBV5-4 and TRBJ2-7; 7 bases align to TRBD1. The V and J ends lost 4 bases and 6 bases, in that order; junction bases with no gene match: 10. The CDR3 runs 14 residues. Germline CDR1 SGHNT, CDR2 YYREEE (reference sequence). CDR3 residues: CASSAVQGLSEQYF. CDR3 coding DNA: TGTGCCAGCAGCGCGGTACAGGGGTTGTCCGAGCAGTACTTC.

The chain is built from TRBV30 and TRBJ1-1; no clear D. The germline V and J ends were trimmed by 2 bases and 2 bases, with 9 bases remaining between them. The CDR3 is 13 residues long. CDR1 and CDR2 from the germline V gene are GTSNPN and SVGIG (reference sequence). The DNA for the CDR3 is TGTGCCTGGAGTAAGGCAGCTAACACTGAAGCTTTCTTT. Translated, it gives CAWSKAANTEAFF.

This chain links TRBV6-1 with TRBJ1-6; D is undetermined. Trimming pared 1 base from V and 9 bases from J, leaving 1 base between. The CDR3 totals 11 residues. The germline V gene encodes CDR1 MNHNS and CDR2 SASEGT. CDR3 sequence: CASSEGSPLHF. DNA for the CDR3: TGTGCCAGCAGTGAAGGTTCACCCCTCCACTTT.

The chain combines TRBV10-3 with TRBJ1-2, with TRBD1 matching 7 bases. The V and J ends lost 11 bases and 6 bases, in that order; junction bases with no gene match: 18. Germline CDR1 and CDR2: ENHRY and SYGVKD. CDR3 length: 15 residues. The CDR3 region has the DNA TGTGCCTCGGCCCAAGACAGGGCTGTCGATCATGGCTACACCTTC. Its translation is CASAQDRAVDHGYTF.

The chain is built from TRBV2 and TRBJ1-5, with 7 bases identical to TRBD1. CDR3 length: 15 residues. Looked up from germline, CDR1 is SNHLY and CDR2 is FYNNEI. The V segment lost 7 bases and the J segment 7 bases; nucleotides outside the gene matches: 13. CDR3 DNA sequence: TGTGCCAGCAATCAGGATGACAGGGCCAAACAGCCCCAGCATTTT. Its translation: CASNQDDRAKQPQHF.

The V call is TRBV5-6, the J call TRBJ2-7, with 7 nucleotides matching TRBD1. The germline V gene has CDR1 SGHDT and CDR2 YYEEEE. This CDR3 is built from 16 residues. Trimming at V came to 4 bases and at J to 5 bases, leaving 15 bases not matched to a gene. CDR3 region: CASSPLHGTARHEQYF. Written as DNA, the CDR3 is TGTGCCAGCAGCCCCCTACACGGGACAGCTCGCCACGAGCAGTACTTC.

V is TRBV6-5 and J is TRBJ2-7; D not resolved. The CDR3 loop spans 14 amino acids. CDR1 and CDR2 from the germline V gene are MNHEY and SVGAGI. Trimming removed 6 bases from V and 0 bases from J, with 12 bases in between. The chain's CDR3 is CASRDLADSYEQYF. As DNA, the CDR3 is TGTGCCAGCAGGGATCTCGCGGACTCCTACGAGCAGTACTTC.